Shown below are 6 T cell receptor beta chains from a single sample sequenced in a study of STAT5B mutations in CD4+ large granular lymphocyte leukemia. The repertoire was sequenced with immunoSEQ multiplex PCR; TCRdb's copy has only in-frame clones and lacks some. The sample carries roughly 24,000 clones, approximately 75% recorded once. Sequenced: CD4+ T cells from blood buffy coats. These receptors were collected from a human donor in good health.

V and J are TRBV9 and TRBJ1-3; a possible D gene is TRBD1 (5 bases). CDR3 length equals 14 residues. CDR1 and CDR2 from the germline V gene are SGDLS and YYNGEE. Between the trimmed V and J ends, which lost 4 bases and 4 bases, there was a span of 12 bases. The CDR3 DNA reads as TGTGCCAGCAGCCTGGGGGGGTACGGAAACACCATATATTTT. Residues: CASSLGGYGNTIYF.

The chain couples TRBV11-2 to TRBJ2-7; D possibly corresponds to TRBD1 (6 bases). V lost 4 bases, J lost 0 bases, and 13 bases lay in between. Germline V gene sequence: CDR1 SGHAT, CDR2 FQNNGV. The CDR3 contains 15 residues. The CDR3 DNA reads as TGTGCCAGCAGCTCCCTAAGGGACAACTCCTACGAGCAGTACTTC. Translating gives CASSSLRDNSYEQYF.

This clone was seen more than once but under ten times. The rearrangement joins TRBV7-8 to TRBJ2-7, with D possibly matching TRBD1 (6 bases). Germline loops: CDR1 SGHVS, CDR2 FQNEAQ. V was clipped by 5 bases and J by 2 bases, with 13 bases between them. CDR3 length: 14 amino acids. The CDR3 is CASSPQGGTYEQYF. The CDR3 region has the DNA TGTGCCAGCAGCCCACAGGGTGGCACCTACGAGCAGTACTTC.

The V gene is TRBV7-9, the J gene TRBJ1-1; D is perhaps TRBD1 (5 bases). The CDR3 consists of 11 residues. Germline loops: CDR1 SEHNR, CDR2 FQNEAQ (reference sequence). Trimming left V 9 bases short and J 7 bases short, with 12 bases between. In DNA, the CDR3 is TGTGCCAGGAGGCGGCAGGGTGAAGCTTTCTTT. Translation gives CARRRQGEAFF.

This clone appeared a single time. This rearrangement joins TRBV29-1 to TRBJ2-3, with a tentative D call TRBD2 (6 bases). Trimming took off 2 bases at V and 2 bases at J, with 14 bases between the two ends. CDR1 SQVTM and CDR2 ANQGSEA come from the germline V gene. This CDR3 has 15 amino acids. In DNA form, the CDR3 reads TGCAGCGTTGAATGGCTTGCGGGAAACACAGATACGCAGTATTTT. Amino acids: CSVEWLAGNTDTQYF.

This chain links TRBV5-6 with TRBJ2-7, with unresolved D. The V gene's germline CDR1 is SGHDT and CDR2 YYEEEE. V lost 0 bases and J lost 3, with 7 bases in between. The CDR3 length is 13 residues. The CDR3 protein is CASSLGGYYEQYF. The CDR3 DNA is TGTGCCAGCAGCTTGGGAGGTTACTACGAGCAGTACTTC.